The T cell receptor (beta chain) described here comes from a study of blood T cell repertoires in COVID-19. This clone turned up a few times. Germline V CDR1 and CDR2: KGHSH, LQKENI. The ends lost 4 bases at V and 2 bases at J; junction bases unmatched: 7. CDR3 length: 17 residues. The table came from immunoSEQ multiplex PCR; TCRdb's copy has only in-frame clones and leaves some out. The sample gives 40,000 to 50,000 clones, around 80% of which show up once; 39% is in the top ten. The clonotype comes from a man aged 40-50 years with active or convalescent COVID-19. Sequenced: peripheral blood. The V call is TRBV18, the J call TRBJ1-3; 11 nucleotides align to TRBD1. CDR3: CASSLTGQGAAGNTIYF. The DNA for the CDR3 is TGTGCCAGCTCACTTACCGGACAGGGGGCAGCTGGAAACACCATATATTTT.